This T cell receptor (beta chain) originates from a study of cytomegalovirus exposure and HLA in healthy donors. A remark on this clone: Its specificity is not known.

PCR primers comprised 60 Vbeta and 13 Jbeta primers. TCRdb keeps only in-frame clones here, not all; method: immunoSEQ multiplex PCR. The profile covers around 98,000 clones, with roughly two thirds appearing a single time and approximately 1.1% taken by the ten largest. The study, taken as a whole, reports: The CMV antigen specificity of a few CMV-associated chains was confirmed through in vitro analysis.

Trimming stripped 8 bases from V and 0 bases from J, with 14 bases between. This CDR3 is built from 15 residues. Per the germline V gene, CDR1 is MNHNS and CDR2 is SASEGT. This TCR was sampled from a female donor in good health and CMV-seronegative. The source material was PBMCs. The chain combines TRBV6-1 with TRBJ1-3, with TRBD1 as a possible D gene (5 bases). CDR3 DNA: TGTGCCAGCTCCCGGGACTCGAGCTCTGGAAACACCATATATTTT. Residues: CASSRDSSSGNTIYF.